The 2 T cell receptor beta chains below come from one sample, sequenced in a study of healthy donors' naive CD4 and CD8 T cells. Starting from around 470 ng of total RNA, TCR libraries were made with linear amplification. One entry per CDR3 protein results from TCRdb running MiXCR on the reads. The data show about 180,000 distinct CDR3 sequences, around 80% seen once. Sequencing was done on a sample of naive CD4+ and CD8+ T cells sorted from blood, pooled from several donors. The source of these receptors is a pool of human donors in good health; the sample pools cells from several healthy donors.

The rearrangement joins TRBV6-2 or TRBV6-3 to TRBJ1-5; no reliable D call. Germline assignment: CDR1 MNHEY and CDR2 SVGEGT. This CDR3 has 13 residues. Trimming shortened V by 1 base and J by 5 bases, and 6 bases separated the two germline ends. CDR3 in DNA: TGTGCCAGCAGTTACTTCGCGGATCAGCCCCAGCATTTT. Translation: CASSYFADQPQHF.

The sample holds a few counts of this clonotype. The genes are TRBV6-5 and TRBJ2-1; tentative D call: TRBD1 (6 bases). In germline, CDR1 is MNHEY, CDR2 SVGAGI. This CDR3 comprises 12 residues. The ends were cut back, 7 bases at V and 8 bases at J, with 12 bases in the middle. CDR3 DNA: TGTGCCAGCATAGGCAGGGGTCATGAGCAGTTCTTC. Translated, it gives CASIGRGHEQFF.